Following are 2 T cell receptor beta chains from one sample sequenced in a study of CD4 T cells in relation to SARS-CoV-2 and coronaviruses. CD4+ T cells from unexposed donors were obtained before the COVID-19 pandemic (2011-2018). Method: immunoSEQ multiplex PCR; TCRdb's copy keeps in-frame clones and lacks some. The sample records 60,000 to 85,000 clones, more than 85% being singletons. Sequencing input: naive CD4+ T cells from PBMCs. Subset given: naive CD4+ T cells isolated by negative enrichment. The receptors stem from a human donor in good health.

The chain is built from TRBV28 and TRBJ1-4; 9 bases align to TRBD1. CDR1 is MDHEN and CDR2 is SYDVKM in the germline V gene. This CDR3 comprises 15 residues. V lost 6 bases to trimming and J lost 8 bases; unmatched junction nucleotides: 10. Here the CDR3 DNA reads TGTGCCAGCAGGCTCCTACAGGGGGCCTTCGAAAAACTGTTTTTT. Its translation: CASRLLQGAFEKLFF.

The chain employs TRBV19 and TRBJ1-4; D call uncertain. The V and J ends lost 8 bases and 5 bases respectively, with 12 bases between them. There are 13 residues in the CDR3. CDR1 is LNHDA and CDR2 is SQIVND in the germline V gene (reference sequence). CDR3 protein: CASHARRNEKLFF. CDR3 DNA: TGTGCCAGTCATGCCCGGCGGAATGAAAAACTGTTTTTT.